This entry concerns a single T cell receptor beta chain. These data come from a study of T cell responses to AZD1222 COVID-19 vaccine. Some clones are missing from TCRdb's copy, which holds only in-frame ones; the method was immunoSEQ multiplex PCR. The repertoire holds about 150,000 clones, with under 95% as singletons. Trimming removed 3 bases from V and 3 bases from J; junction bases left unmatched: 2. Germline-derived CDR1 and CDR2 are KGHSH and LQKENI. The CDR3 spans 14 residues. The specimen was peripheral blood, collected on day 0 of AZD1222 vaccination. The receptor was derived from an adult in good health. The gene calls are TRBV18 and TRBJ1-1; 9 bases line up with TRBD1. The CDR3 DNA reads as TGTGCCAGCTCACCCGGACAGGGGCACACTGAAGCTTTCTTT. This gives the protein CASSPGQGHTEAFF.